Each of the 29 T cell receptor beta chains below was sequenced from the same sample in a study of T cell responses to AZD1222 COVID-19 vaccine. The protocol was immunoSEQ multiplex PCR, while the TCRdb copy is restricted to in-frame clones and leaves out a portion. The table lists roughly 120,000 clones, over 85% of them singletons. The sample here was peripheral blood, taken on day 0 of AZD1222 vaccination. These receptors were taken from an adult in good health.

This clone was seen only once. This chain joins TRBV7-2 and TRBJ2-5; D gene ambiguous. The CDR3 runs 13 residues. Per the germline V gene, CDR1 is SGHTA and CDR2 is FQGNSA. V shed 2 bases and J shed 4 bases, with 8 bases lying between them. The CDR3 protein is CASSLLVAETQYF. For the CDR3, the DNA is TGTGCCAGCAGCTTATTGGTGGCAGAGACCCAGTACTTC. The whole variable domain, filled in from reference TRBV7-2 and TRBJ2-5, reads GAGVSQSPSNKVTEKGKDVELRCDPISGHTALYWYRQSLGQGLEFLIYFQGNSAPDKSGLPSDRFSAERTGGSVSTLTIQRTQQEDSAVYLCASSLLVAETQYFGPGTRLLVL.

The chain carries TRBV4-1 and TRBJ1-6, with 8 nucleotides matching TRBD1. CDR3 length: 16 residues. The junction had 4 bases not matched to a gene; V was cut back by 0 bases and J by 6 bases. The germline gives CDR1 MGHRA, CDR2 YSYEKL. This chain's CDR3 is CASSQDRTGFNSPLHF. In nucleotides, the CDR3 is TGCGCCAGCAGCCAAGATCGGACAGGGTTTAATTCACCCCTCCACTTT.

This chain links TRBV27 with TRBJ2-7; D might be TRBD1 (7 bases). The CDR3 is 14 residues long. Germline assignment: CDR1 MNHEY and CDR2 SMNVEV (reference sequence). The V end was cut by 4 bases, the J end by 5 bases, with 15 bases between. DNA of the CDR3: TGTGCCAGCAGTTCCGTGACAGGGAGGCACGAGCAGTACTTC. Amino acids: CASSSVTGRHEQYF.

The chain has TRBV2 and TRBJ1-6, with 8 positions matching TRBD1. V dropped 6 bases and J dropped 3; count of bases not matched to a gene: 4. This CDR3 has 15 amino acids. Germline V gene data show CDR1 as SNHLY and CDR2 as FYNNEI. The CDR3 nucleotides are TGTGCCAGCAGCTACAGGGGGTACTATAATTCACCCCTCCACTTT. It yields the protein CASSYRGYYNSPLHF.

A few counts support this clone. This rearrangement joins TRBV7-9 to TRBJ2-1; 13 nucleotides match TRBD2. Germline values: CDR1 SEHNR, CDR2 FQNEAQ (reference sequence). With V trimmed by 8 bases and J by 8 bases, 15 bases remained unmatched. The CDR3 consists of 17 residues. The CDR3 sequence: CASLRTSGRARYDEQFF. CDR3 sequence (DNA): TGTGCCAGCTTGCGAACTAGCGGGAGGGCCCGGTACGATGAGCAGTTCTTC.

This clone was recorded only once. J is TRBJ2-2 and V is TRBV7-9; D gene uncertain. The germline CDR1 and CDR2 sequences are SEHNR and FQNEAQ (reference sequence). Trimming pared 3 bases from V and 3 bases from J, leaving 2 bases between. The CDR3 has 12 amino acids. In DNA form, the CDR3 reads TGTGCCAGCAGCTTGGACACCGGGGAGCTGTTTTTT. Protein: CASSLDTGELFF.

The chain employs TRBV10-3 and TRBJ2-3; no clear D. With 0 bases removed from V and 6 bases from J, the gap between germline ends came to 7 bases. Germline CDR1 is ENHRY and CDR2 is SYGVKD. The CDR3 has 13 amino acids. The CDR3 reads CAISESQRDTQYF. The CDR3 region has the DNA TGTGCCATCAGTGAGTCGCAGAGGGATACGCAGTATTTT.

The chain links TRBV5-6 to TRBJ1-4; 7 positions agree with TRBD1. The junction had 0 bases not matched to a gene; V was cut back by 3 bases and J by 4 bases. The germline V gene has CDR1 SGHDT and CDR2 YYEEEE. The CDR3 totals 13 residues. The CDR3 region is CASSWDSNEKLFF. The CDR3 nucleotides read TGTGCCAGCAGCTGGGACAGTAATGAAAAACTGTTTTTT.

The CDR3, as DNA: TGCGCCAGCAGCCCAGTGGGACAGGGGAGGGCCGGGGAGCTGTTTTTT. It encodes CASSPVGQGRAGELFF. The gene calls are TRBV5-1 and TRBJ2-2, with 10 bases matching TRBD1. This CDR3 spans 16 amino acids. With V trimmed by 4 bases and J by 6 bases, 9 bases remained unmatched. Germline CDR1 reads SGHRS; CDR2 reads YFSETQ.

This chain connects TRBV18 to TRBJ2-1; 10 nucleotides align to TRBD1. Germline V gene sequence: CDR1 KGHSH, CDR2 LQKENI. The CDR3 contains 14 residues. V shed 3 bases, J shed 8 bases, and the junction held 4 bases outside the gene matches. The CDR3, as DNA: TGTGCCAGCTCACCGGGACAGGGGATTTATGAGCAGTTCTTC. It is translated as CASSPGQGIYEQFF.

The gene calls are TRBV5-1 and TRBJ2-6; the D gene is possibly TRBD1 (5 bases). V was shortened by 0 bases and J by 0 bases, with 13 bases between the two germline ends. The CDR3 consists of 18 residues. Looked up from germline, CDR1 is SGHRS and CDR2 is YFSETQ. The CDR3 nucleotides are TGCGCCAGCAGCTTGGGGGCAGGGATGGGCTCTGGGGCCAACGTCCTGACTTTC. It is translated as CASSLGAGMGSGANVLTF.

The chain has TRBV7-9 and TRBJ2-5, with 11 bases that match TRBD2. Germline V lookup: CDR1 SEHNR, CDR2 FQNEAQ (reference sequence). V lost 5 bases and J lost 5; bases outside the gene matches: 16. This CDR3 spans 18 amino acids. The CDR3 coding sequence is TGTGCCAGCAGCCTCGAGGGTTCTAGCGGGGGGCCCGGGGAGACCCAGTACTTC. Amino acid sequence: CASSLEGSSGGPGETQYF.

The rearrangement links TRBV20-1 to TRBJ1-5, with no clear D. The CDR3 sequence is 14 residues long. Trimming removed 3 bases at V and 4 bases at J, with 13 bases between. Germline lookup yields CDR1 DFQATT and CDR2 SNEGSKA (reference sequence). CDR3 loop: CSASSHSANQPQHF. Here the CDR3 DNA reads TGCAGTGCTAGTTCCCACAGCGCGAATCAGCCCCAGCATTTT.

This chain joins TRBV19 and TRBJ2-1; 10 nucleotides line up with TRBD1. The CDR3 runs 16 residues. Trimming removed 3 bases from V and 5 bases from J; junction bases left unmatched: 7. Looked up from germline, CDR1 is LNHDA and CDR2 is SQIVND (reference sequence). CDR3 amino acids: CASSMAGQGPNNEQFF. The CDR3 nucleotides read TGTGCCAGTAGTATGGCGGGACAGGGGCCTAACAATGAGCAGTTCTTC.

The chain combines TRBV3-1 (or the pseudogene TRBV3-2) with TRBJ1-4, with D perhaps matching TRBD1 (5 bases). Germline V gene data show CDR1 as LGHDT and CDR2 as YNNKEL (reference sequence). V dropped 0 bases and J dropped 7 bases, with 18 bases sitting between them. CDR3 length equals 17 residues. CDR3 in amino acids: CASSQDQIAPQGEKLFF. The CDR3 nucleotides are TGTGCCAGCAGCCAAGATCAAATCGCACCCCAGGGTGAAAAACTGTTTTTT.

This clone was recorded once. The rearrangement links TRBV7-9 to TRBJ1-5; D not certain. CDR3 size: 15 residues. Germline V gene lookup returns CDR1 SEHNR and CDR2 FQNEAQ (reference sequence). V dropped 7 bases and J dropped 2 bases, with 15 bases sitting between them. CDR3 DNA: TGTGCCAGCACCCCCGGAGGGTCGGGCAATCAGCCCCAGCATTTT. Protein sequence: CASTPGGSGNQPQHF.

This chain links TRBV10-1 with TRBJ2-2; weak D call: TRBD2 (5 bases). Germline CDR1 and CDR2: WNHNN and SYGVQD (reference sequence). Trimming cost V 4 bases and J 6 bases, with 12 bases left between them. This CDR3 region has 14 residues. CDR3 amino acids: CASSGISDPGELFF. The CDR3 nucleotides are TGCGCCAGCAGTGGGATTAGCGACCCCGGGGAGCTGTTTTTT.

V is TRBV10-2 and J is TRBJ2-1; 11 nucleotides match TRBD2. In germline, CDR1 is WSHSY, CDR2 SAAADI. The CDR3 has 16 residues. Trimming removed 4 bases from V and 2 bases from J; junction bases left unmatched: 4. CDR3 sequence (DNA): TGCGCCAGCAGTGTGGCTAGCGGGAGGACCTACAATGAGCAGTTCTTC. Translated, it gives CASSVASGRTYNEQFF.

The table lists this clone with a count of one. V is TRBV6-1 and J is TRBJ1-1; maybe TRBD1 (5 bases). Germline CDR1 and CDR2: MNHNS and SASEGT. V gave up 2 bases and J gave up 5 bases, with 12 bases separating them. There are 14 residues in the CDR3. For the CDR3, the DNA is TGTGCCAGCAGTGAAATGGGGGGGTGGACTGAAGCTTTCTTT. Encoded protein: CASSEMGGWTEAFF.

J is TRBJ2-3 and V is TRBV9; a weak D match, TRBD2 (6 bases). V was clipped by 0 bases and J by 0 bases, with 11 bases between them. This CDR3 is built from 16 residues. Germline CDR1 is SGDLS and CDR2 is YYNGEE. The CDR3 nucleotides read TGTGCCAGCAGCGTAGGACCGGGAGAAAGCACAGATACGCAGTATTTT. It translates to CASSVGPGESTDTQYF.

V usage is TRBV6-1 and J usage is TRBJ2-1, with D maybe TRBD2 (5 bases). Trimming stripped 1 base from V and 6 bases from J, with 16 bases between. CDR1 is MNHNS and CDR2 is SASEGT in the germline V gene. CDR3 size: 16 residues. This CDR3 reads CASSEVETIVGNEQFF. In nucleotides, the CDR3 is TGTGCCAGCAGTGAAGTAGAGACTATAGTGGGCAATGAGCAGTTCTTC.

CDR3: CASSSGRDTNNSPLHF. In DNA form, the CDR3 reads TGTGCCAGCAGCTCGGGCCGGGACACAAATAATTCACCCCTCCACTTT. This chain uses TRBV5-4 with TRBJ1-6; the D gene is possibly TRBD1 (6 bases). Between the trimmed V and J ends, which lost 3 bases and 5 bases, there was a span of 15 bases. CDR1 is SGHNT, CDR2 YYREEE, per germline (reference sequence). There are 16 residues in the CDR3.

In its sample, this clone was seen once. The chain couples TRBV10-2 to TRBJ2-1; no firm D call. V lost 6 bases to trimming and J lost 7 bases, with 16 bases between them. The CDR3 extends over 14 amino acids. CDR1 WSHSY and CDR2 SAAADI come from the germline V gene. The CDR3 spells CASRRESGLNEQFF. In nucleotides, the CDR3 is TGCGCCAGCAGACGCGAATCTGGTCTGAATGAGCAGTTCTTC.

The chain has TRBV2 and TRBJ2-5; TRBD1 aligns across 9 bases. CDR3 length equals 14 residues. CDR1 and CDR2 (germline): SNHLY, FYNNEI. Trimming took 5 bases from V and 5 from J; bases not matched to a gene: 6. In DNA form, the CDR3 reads TGTGCCAGCAGTTACAGGGGGCGTCTTGAGACCCAGTACTTC. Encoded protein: CASSYRGRLETQYF.

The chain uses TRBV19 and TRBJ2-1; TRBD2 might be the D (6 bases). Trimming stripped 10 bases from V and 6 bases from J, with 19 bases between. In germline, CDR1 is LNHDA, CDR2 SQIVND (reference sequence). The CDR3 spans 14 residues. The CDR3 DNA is TGTGCCACCAAAGCGGACTATACGTTCAATGAGCAGTTCTTC. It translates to CATKADYTFNEQFF.

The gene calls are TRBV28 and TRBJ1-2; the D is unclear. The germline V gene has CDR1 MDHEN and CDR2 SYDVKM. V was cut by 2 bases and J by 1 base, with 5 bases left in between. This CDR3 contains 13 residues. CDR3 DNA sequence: TGTGCCAGCAGTTTAAACAATAACTATGGCTACACCTTC. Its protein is CASSLNNNYGYTF.

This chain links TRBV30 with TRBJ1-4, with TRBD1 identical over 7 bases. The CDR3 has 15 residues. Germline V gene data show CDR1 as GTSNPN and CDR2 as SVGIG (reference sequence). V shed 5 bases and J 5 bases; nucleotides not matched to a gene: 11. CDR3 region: CAWAGLGTANEKLFF. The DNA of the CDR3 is TGTGCCTGGGCCGGCCTAGGGACAGCCAATGAAAAACTGTTTTTT.

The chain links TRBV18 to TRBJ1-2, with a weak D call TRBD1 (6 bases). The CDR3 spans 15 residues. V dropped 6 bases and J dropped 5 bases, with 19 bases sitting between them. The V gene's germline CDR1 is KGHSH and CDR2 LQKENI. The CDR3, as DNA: TGTGCCAGCTCCCCCAAATCGGACAGTTGGTATGGCTACACCTTC. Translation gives CASSPKSDSWYGYTF.

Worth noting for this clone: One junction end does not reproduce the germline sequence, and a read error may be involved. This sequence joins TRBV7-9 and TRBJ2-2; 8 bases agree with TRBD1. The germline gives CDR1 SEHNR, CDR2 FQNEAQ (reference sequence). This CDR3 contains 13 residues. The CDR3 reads CAGRTGWTGELFF. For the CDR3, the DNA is TGTGCCGGCAGGACAGGGTGGACCGGGGAGCTGTTTTTT.